A single sample is the source of the 20 T cell receptor beta chains below, sequenced in a study of cytomegalovirus exposure and HLA in healthy donors. PCR primers comprised 60 Vbeta and 13 Jbeta primers. Sequencing used immunoSEQ multiplex PCR; TCRdb keeps in-frame clones, though not all of them. The sample includes about 170,000 clones, 60% to 80% of them seen just once. Sequencing was done on a sample of PBMCs. Receptor source: a female donor in good health and CMV-seronegative.

This clone appeared once. This chain joins TRBV7-2 and TRBJ1-2; D is uncertain. The CDR3 is 15 amino acids. The V end lost 2 bases, the J end lost 6 bases, and 16 bases lay between the germline ends. Germline V gene sequence: CDR1 SGHTA, CDR2 FQGNSA. DNA for the CDR3: TGTGCCAGCAGCTTAACCCGGGGTTGGTCGGATGGCTACACCTTC. Translation: CASSLTRGWSDGYTF.

V and J are TRBV5-1 and TRBJ1-2; 8 bases align to TRBD1. V was clipped by 0 bases and J by 3 bases; unmatched bases: 4. CDR1 is SGHRS and CDR2 is YFSETQ in the germline V gene. The CDR3 runs to 15 residues. The DNA of the CDR3 is TGCGCCAGCAGCTTGGCCCCGGACAGGGACTATGGCTACACCTTC. Residues: CASSLAPDRDYGYTF.

V usage is TRBV15 and J usage is TRBJ2-7; the match to TRBD2 covers 8 bases. Germline loops: CDR1 LNHNV, CDR2 YYDKDF (reference sequence). CDR3 size: 17 residues. V shed 3 bases and J 2 bases; nucleotides not matched to a gene: 12. Here the CDR3 DNA reads TGTGCCACCAGCAGTGAAATTCGGGGGGGTATCGCCTACGAGCAGTACTTC. It yields the protein CATSSEIRGGIAYEQYF.

The rearrangement joins TRBV6-1 to TRBJ2-1; weak D call: TRBD2 (6 bases). Germline V lookup: CDR1 MNHNS, CDR2 SASEGT. CDR3 length: 14 amino acids. Trimming took off 7 bases at V and 4 bases at J, with 14 bases between the two ends. In nucleotides, the CDR3 is TGTGCCAGCAAATGGGGCGGGACTTACAATGAGCAGTTCTTC. Translation: CASKWGGTYNEQFF.

The V gene is TRBV13, the J gene TRBJ2-7, with 11 bases matching TRBD2. The CDR3 is made up of 15 amino acids. The V gene's germline CDR1 is PRHDT and CDR2 FYEKMQ (reference sequence). J was trimmed by 6 bases and V by 2 bases; bases with no gene match: 6. CDR3 loop: CASSLRGSGGVEQYF. The CDR3 region has the DNA TGTGCCAGCAGCTTAAGGGGTAGCGGGGGGGTCGAGCAGTACTTC.

The chain combines TRBV28 with TRBJ1-2; 11 bases line up with TRBD1. Losses at the gene ends were 6 bases for V and 7 bases for J; bases not matched to a gene: 13. This CDR3 has 16 amino acids. Per germline, CDR1 MDHEN and CDR2 SYDVKM. CDR3 sequence (DNA): TGTGCCAGCAGAGGACAGGGGGCACCGAAATGGGGTGGCTACACCTTC. Translation gives CASRGQGAPKWGGYTF.

The chain uses TRBV28 and TRBJ2-2; D remains unclear. The germline gives CDR1 MDHEN, CDR2 SYDVKM. The CDR3 runs 13 residues. V lost 3 bases, J lost 7 bases, and 9 bases lay in between. The CDR3 loop is CASSLWSSGELFF. The CDR3 region has the DNA TGTGCCAGCAGTTTGTGGTCGAGCGGGGAGCTGTTTTTT. Looking up the rest from reference TRBV28 and TRBJ2-2 gives the full variable domain: DVKVTQSSRYLVKRTGEKVFLECVQDMDHENMFWYRQDPGLGLRLIYFSYDVKMKEKGDIPEGYSVSREKKERFSLILESASTNQTSMYLCASSLWSSGELFFGEGSRLTVL.

This chain joins TRBV6-5 and TRBJ2-5; 10 bases align to TRBD2. The J call may be in error: the DNA end matches TRBJ2-7 better. Germline-derived CDR1 and CDR2 are MNHEY and SVGAGI. The CDR3 has 16 amino acids. As DNA, the CDR3 is TGTGCCAGCAGTTCCGACCTCTGGACTAGCGGAGACGAGCAGTACTTC. Encoded protein: CASSSDLWTSGDEQYF.

This clone appeared once. The rearrangement uses TRBV10-3 and TRBJ2-7; 7 nucleotides line up with TRBD1. J was trimmed by 2 bases and V by 2 bases; bases with no gene match: 3. The CDR3 has 14 amino acids. Germline values: CDR1 ENHRY, CDR2 SYGVKD. CDR3 region: CAISEPGQTYEQYF. The DNA of the CDR3 is TGTGCCATCAGTGAGCCGGGACAGACCTACGAGCAGTACTTC.

The J gene is TRBJ2-1, the V gene TRBV4-3; 8 nucleotides line up with TRBD2. This CDR3 spans 16 amino acids. Germline V CDR1 and CDR2: LGHNA, YSLEER. V dropped 4 bases and J dropped 5; count of bases not matched to a gene: 10. The CDR3: CASSPPGGACHNEQFF. The DNA for the CDR3 is TGCGCCAGCAGCCCCCCCGGGGGGGCCTGTCACAATGAGCAGTTCTTC.

The chain carries TRBV7-9 and TRBJ2-3, with D perhaps TRBD1 (6 bases). The CDR3 is made up of 17 amino acids. Germline V CDR1 and CDR2: SEHNR, FQNEAQ (reference sequence). Between the trimmed V and J ends, which lost 2 bases and 1 base, there was a span of 16 bases. As DNA, the CDR3 is TGTGCCAGCAGCTTACCCCCAGGGGTTGTGGGCACAGATACGCAGTATTTT. Translation gives CASSLPPGVVGTDTQYF.

V and J are TRBV9 and TRBJ2-7; TRBD1 matches at 8 bases. The CDR3 consists of 18 residues. The V and J ends lost 3 bases and 5 bases, in that order; junction bases with no gene match: 19. Per the germline V gene, CDR1 is SGDLS and CDR2 is YYNGEE. The CDR3 protein is CASSGKTRPGTGINEQYF. DNA for the CDR3: TGTGCCAGCAGCGGAAAGACCCGGCCCGGGACAGGAATTAACGAGCAGTACTTC.

The chain couples TRBV25-1 to TRBJ1-4; D is possibly TRBD1 (5 bases). Per germline, CDR1 MGHDK and CDR2 SYGVNS. V dropped 2 bases and J dropped 3 bases, with 10 bases sitting between them. The CDR3 loop spans 15 amino acids. The CDR3 sequence is CASSEPNRPNEKLFF. In nucleotides, the CDR3 is TGTGCCAGCAGTGAACCCAACAGGCCTAATGAAAAACTGTTTTTT.

There are a few counts of this clone. The chain uses TRBV7-9 and TRBJ2-1; D is uncertain. Trimming took 8 bases from V and 0 from J, leaving 14 bases between them. CDR3 length: 15 residues. Germline CDR1 is SEHNR and CDR2 is FQNEAQ (reference sequence). The CDR3 protein is CASRKSEPSYNEQFF. DNA for the CDR3: TGTGCCAGCCGTAAAAGCGAACCCTCCTACAATGAGCAGTTCTTC.

This clone was detected a few times. The chain joins TRBV4-1 to TRBJ1-1, with TRBD1 matching 9 bases. Germline lookup yields CDR1 MGHRA and CDR2 YSYEKL. With 2 bases clipped from V and 1 base from J, the junction kept 8 bases outside the gene matches. The CDR3 runs to 17 residues. The CDR3 nucleotides read TGCGCCAGCAGCCAAATGTACAGGGGGCGCGGGAACACTGAAGCTTTCTTT. Translated, it gives CASSQMYRGRGNTEAFF.

This chain connects TRBV11-3 to TRBJ2-1; 12 nucleotides match TRBD2. Germline CDR1 and CDR2: SGHNT and YENEEA. V was pared by 5 bases and J by 6 bases, with 8 bases of the junction left unmatched. This CDR3 contains 16 residues. Here the CDR3 DNA reads TGTGCCAGCAGCCTGCGACTAGCGGGAGAGTCCAATGAGCAGTTCTTC. Residues: CASSLRLAGESNEQFF.

The chain carries TRBV19 and TRBJ2-3; 8 bases agree with TRBD2. The CDR3 is 14 residues long. Unmatched junction bases numbered 0, after V lost 4 bases and J lost 0 bases. Germline loops: CDR1 LNHDA, CDR2 SQIVND (reference sequence). CDR3 sequence: CASSRLASTDTQYF. In DNA, the CDR3 is TGTGCCAGTAGTAGACTAGCGAGCACAGATACGCAGTATTTT.

Worth noting for this clone: Its ends do not fully match the called genes, so a read error is possible. The genes are TRBV7-9 and TRBJ1-2, with D hard to call. Germline CDR1 is SEHNR and CDR2 is FQNEAQ (reference sequence). The CDR3 has 14 residues. DNA for the CDR3: TGTTCCAGCAGCTTAGGTGGACTACTGCTGGGCTACACCTTC. It codes for CSSSLGGLLLGYTF. The full variable domain, rest sourced from reference TRBV7-9 and TRBJ1-2, is DTGVSQNPRHKITKRGQNVTFRCDPISEHNRLYWYRQTLGQGPEFLTYFQNEAQLEKSRLLSDRFSAERPKGSFSTLEIQRTEQGDSAMYLCSSSLGGLLLGYTFGSGTRLTVV.

The J gene is TRBJ1-1, the V gene TRBV7-3; TRBD1 aligns across 9 bases. This CDR3 contains 14 residues. The trim removed 6 bases at V and 7 bases at J, leaving 9 bases unmatched. Germline loops: CDR1 SGHTA, CDR2 FQGTGA. Here the CDR3 DNA reads TGTGCCAGCAGAAGGACAGGGGAAGAGGGTGAAGCTTTCTTT. Encoded protein: CASRRTGEEGEAFF.

J is TRBJ2-2 and V is TRBV11-1; TRBD1 might be the D (5 bases). The CDR3 has 15 residues. In germline, CDR1 is SGHAT, CDR2 FQDESV (reference sequence). Deletions cut 8 bases from V and 7 bases from J, with 20 bases between. In DNA form, the CDR3 reads TGTGCCAGCCGACCCCGAGAAGGGGTGAGCGGGGAGCTGTTTTTT. This gives the protein CASRPREGVSGELFF. The full variable domain, with the rest looked up from reference TRBV11-1 and TRBJ2-2, is EAEVAQSPRYKITEKSQAVAFWCDPISGHATLYWYRQILGQGPELLVQFQDESVVDDSQLPKDRFSAERLKGVDSTLKIQPAELGDSAMYLCASRPREGVSGELFFGEGSRLTVL.